This TCR beta chain is from a study of blood T cell repertoires in COVID-19. Whole-study context: COVID-19 samples from acute and convalescent phases originated in the United States, Italy and Spain.

Participants were placed into cohorts based on the clinical history they reported. Germline lookup yields CDR1 LNHDA and CDR2 SQIVND (reference sequence). This CDR3 is built from 15 residues. Trimming removed 5 bases from V and 0 bases from J, with 11 bases in between. Method: immunoSEQ multiplex PCR; TCRdb's copy keeps in-frame clones and lacks some. The table lists a few hundred thousand clones, around 87% of them singletons. This clone was detected a few times. The sequence came from a man aged 18 to 35 who had recovered from COVID-19. V and J are TRBV19 and TRBJ1-5; D gene uncertain. Sequencing was performed on PBMCs or T cells enriched from blood (not recorded which). The CDR3 protein is CASSPYPDSNQPQHF. The CDR3 DNA reads as TGTGCCAGTAGTCCCTACCCCGATAGCAATCAGCCCCAGCATTTT.